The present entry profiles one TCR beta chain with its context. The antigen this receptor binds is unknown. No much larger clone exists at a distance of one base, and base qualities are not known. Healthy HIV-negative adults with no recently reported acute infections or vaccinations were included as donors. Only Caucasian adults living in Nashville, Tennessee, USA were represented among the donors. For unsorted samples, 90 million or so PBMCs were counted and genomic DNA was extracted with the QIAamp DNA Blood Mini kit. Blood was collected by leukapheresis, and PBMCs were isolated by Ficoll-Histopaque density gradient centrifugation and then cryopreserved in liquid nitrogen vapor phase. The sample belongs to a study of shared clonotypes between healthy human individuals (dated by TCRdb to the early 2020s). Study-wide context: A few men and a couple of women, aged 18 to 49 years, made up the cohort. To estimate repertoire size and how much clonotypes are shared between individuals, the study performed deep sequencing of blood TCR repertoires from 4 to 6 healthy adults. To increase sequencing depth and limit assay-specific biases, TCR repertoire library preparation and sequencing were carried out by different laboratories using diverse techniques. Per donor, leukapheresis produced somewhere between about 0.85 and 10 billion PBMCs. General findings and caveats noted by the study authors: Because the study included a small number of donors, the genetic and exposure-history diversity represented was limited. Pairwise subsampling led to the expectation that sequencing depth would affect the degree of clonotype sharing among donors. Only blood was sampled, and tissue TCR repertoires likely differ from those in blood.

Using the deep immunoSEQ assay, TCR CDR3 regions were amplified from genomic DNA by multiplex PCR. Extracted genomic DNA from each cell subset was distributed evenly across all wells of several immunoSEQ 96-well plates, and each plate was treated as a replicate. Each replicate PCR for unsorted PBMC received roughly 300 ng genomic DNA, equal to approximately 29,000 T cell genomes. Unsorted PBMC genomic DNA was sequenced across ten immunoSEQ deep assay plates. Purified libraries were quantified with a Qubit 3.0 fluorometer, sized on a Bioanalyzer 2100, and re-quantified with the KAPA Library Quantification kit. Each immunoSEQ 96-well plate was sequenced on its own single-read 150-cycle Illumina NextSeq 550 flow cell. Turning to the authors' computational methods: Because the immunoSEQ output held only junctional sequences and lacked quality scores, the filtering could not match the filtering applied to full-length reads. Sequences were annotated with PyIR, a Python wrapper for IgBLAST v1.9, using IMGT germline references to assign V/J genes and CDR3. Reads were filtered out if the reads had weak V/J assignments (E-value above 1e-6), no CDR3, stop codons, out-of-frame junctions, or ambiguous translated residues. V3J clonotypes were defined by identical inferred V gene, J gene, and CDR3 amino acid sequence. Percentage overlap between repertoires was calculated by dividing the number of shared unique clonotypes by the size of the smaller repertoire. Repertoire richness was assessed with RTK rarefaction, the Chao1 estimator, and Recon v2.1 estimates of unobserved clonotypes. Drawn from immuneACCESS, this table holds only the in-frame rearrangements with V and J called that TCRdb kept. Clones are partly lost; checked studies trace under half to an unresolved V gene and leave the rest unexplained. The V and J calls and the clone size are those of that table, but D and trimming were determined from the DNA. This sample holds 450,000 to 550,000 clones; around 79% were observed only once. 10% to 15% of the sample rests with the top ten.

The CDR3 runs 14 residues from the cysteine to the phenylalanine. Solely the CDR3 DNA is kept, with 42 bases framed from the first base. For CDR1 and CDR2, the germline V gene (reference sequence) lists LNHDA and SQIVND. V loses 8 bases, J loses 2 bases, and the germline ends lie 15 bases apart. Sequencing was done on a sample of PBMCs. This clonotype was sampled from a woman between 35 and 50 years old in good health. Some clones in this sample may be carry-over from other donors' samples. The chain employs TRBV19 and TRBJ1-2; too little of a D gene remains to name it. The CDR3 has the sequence CASGLRLDNYGYTF. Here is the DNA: TGTGCCAGTGGGCTGAGGCTCGACAACTATGGCTACACCTTC.